The next 5 T cell receptor beta chains were all read from a single sample in a study of cytomegalovirus exposure and HLA in healthy donors. The method was immunoSEQ multiplex PCR; TCRdb's version includes in-frame clones alone and lacks a portion of them. The top ten hold over 13% of the sample, which has 200,000 to 250,000 clones, around 80% seen once. The sample was PBMCs. These receptors all stem from a woman under 40 in good health and CMV-seropositive.

The chain is built from TRBV9 and TRBJ1-2; D unclear. Trimming took 0 bases from V and 5 from J, leaving 5 bases between them. CDR3 length: 12 residues. The V gene's germline CDR1 is SGDLS and CDR2 YYNGEE. This CDR3 is CASSVGRYGYTF. CDR3 sequence (DNA): TGTGCCAGCAGCGTAGGGCGTTATGGCTACACCTTC.

The genes are TRBV19 and TRBJ2-7; no clear D gene. Germline lookup yields CDR1 LNHDA and CDR2 SQIVND (reference sequence). The CDR3 runs 16 residues. Trimming stripped 3 bases from V and 4 bases from J, with 19 bases between. This CDR3 is CASSIPRVTQGYEQYF. CDR3 bases: TGTGCCAGTAGTATCCCCCGCGTGACCCAAGGGTACGAGCAGTACTTC.

This rearrangement joins TRBV5-1 to TRBJ1-1; D is unclear. Germline V lookup: CDR1 SGHRS, CDR2 YFSETQ. V shed 2 bases and J shed 5 bases, with 13 bases lying between them. CDR3 length equals 14 residues. The CDR3 sequence is CASSFLPGGTEAFF. In nucleotides, the CDR3 is TGCGCCAGCAGCTTTCTCCCAGGCGGAACTGAAGCTTTCTTT.

CDR3 in amino acids: CASSPRVASGSSYEQYF. The CDR3 bases are TGTGCCAGCAGCCCCCGGGTAGCTAGCGGGAGCTCCTACGAGCAGTACTTC. This chain joins TRBV13 and TRBJ2-7; 10 positions agree with TRBD2. Losses at the gene ends were 5 bases for V and 0 bases for J; bases not matched to a gene: 10. CDR1 PRHDT and CDR2 FYEKMQ come from the germline V gene (reference sequence). The CDR3 contains 17 residues.

The rearrangement links TRBV7-6 to TRBJ1-1; D is unresolved. Trimming took off 5 bases at V and 0 bases at J, with 7 bases between the two ends. Per the germline V gene, CDR1 is SGHVS and CDR2 is FNYEAQ. CDR3 size: 13 residues. The CDR3 region is CASSATMNTEAFF. The CDR3 DNA sequence: TGTGCCAGCAGCGCGACTATGAACACTGAAGCTTTCTTT.